The TCR beta chain described here comes from a study of molecular identifiers for immune sequencing clone quantification. Turning to the study itself: With replicates, the RNA of about 21,000 or 97,000 naive CD8 cells was split five ways and four were sequenced.

One entry per CDR3 protein results from TCRdb running MiXCR on the PCR reads. The data show hundreds of thousands of distinct CDR3 sequences, with less than 30% seen just once and about 0.81% held by the top ten. V dropped 2 bases and J dropped 5 bases, with 7 bases sitting between them. Germline-derived CDR1 and CDR2 are SGHNT and YYREEE (reference sequence). The CDR3 totals 12 residues. This clonotype appeared many times. This TCR derives from a human donor in good health. Some libraries in this study had Jurkat cell RNA spiked in. The gene calls are TRBV5-4 and TRBJ2-5; D unresolved. The source material was naive CD8+ T cells from blood, with Jurkat cell RNA spiked in. Indicated subset: FACS-sorted CD8+CD4-CCR7+CD45RA+ naive T cells. The CDR3 bases are TGTGCCAGCAGCTTAGGATTTGAGACCCAGTACTTC. Residues: CASSLGFETQYF.